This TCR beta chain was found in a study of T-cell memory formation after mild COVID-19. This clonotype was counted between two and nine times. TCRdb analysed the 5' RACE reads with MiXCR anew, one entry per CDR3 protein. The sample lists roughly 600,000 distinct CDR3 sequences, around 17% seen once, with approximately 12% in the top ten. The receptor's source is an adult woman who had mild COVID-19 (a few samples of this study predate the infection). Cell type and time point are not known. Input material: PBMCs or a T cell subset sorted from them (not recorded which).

The CDR3: CASSWGQGGTGELFF. In DNA, the CDR3 is TGCGCCAGCAGCTGGGGACAGGGTGGCACCGGGGAGCTGTTTTTT. V and J are TRBV5-1 and TRBJ2-2; 9 bases are a match to TRBD1. This CDR3 spans 15 amino acids. Germline V gives CDR1 SGHRS, CDR2 YFSETQ. Trimming removed 3 bases from V and 4 bases from J; junction bases left unmatched: 4.